The rows below give T cell receptor beta chains drawn from one sample of a study of blood T cell repertoires in COVID-19. This table comes from immunoSEQ multiplex PCR, and its TCRdb copy is limited to in-frame clones, with some not included. The sample has around 140,000 clones; 85% to 90% are singletons. The sequenced material came from peripheral blood. The source is a man over 45 with active COVID-19. Both conserved end residues are part of each CDR3. Fields, in order: D gene, J gene, V gene, CDR3 protein, CDR3 DNA. D genes are given only for firm matches.

d_gene: -; j_gene: TRBJ2-1; v_gene: TRBV5-1; CDR3aa: CASSSGVGTPPNEQFF; CDR3nt: TGCGCCAGCAGCTCCGGGGTCGGGACTCCTCCCAATGAGCAGTTCTTC
d_gene: TRBD1; j_gene: TRBJ1-4; v_gene: TRBV29-1; CDR3aa: CSVEDPGGYNEKLFF; CDR3nt: TGCAGCGTTGAAGACCCAGGGGGCTACAATGAAAAACTGTTTTTT
d_gene: TRBD2; j_gene: TRBJ2-1; v_gene: TRBV7-2; CDR3aa: CASSLYGTSKNNEQFF; CDR3nt: TGTGCCAGCAGCTTATACGGGACTAGCAAGAACAATGAGCAGTTCTTC
d_gene: TRBD1; j_gene: TRBJ1-2; v_gene: TRBV18; CDR3aa: CASSTGTGSLYGYTF; CDR3nt: TGTGCCAGCTCAACAGGGACAGGTAGTCTCTATGGCTACACCTTC
d_gene: -; j_gene: TRBJ1-6; v_gene: TRBV5-1; CDR3aa: CASSSTTYNSPLHF; CDR3nt: TGCGCCAGCAGCTCGACAACCTATAATTCACCCCTCCACTTT
d_gene: -; j_gene: TRBJ2-7; v_gene: TRBV29-1; CDR3aa: CSVQAGGEKQYF; CDR3nt: TGCAGCGTTCAAGCAGGTGGGGAGAAGCAGTACTTC
d_gene: TRBD2; j_gene: TRBJ2-5; v_gene: TRBV5-6; CDR3aa: CASSFIRQRGAAGTQYF; CDR3nt: TGTGCCAGCAGCTTCATTCGCCAGCGGGGGGCCGCGGGGACCCAGTACTTC
d_gene: -; j_gene: TRBJ2-3; v_gene: TRBV11-2; CDR3aa: CASSALRAPRTDTQYF; CDR3nt: TGTGCCAGCAGCGCTCTCAGGGCTCCGCGGACAGATACGCAGTATTTT
d_gene: -; j_gene: TRBJ1-2; v_gene: TRBV3-1/TRBV3-2; CDR3aa: CASSQGTGGSGYTF; CDR3nt: TGTGCCAGCAGCCAAGGGACGGGGGGAAGCGGCTACACCTTC
d_gene: -; j_gene: TRBJ1-2; v_gene: TRBV11-2; CDR3aa: CASSLAATRPGVGGYTF; CDR3nt: TGTGCCAGCAGCTTAGCTGCGACAAGGCCTGGTGTCGGAGGCTACACCTTC
d_gene: TRBD2; j_gene: TRBJ2-7; v_gene: TRBV3-1/TRBV3-2; CDR3aa: CASSPGGYEQYF; CDR3nt: TGTGCCAGCAGCCCGGGGGGCTACGAGCAGTACTTC
d_gene: TRBD2; j_gene: TRBJ2-5; v_gene: TRBV20-1; CDR3aa: CSASGLAGPQETQYF; CDR3nt: TGCAGTGCTAGTGGTTTAGCGGGGCCCCAAGAGACCCAGTACTTC
d_gene: TRBD2; j_gene: TRBJ2-3; v_gene: TRBV5-8; CDR3aa: CASSRTSGGPRTDTQYF; CDR3nt: TGTGCCAGCAGCCGGACTAGCGGGGGGCCACGCACAGATACGCAGTATTTT
d_gene: TRBD1; j_gene: TRBJ1-4; v_gene: TRBV19; CDR3aa: CASSRDRPGTGGKLFF; CDR3nt: TGTGCCAGTAGTCGAGACCGTCCCGGGACAGGGGGAAAACTGTTTTTT
d_gene: TRBD2; j_gene: TRBJ2-1; v_gene: TRBV6-5; CDR3aa: CASRGSSGGYNEQFF; CDR3nt: TGTGCCAGCAGGGGATCTAGCGGGGGTTACAATGAGCAGTTCTTC
d_gene: TRBD2; j_gene: TRBJ2-3; v_gene: TRBV5-5; CDR3aa: CASSLAGGTTDTQYF; CDR3nt: TGTGCCAGCAGCTTAGCGGGGGGCACCACAGATACGCAGTATTTT
d_gene: -; j_gene: TRBJ2-3; v_gene: TRBV6-5; CDR3aa: CASRAGGTDTQYF; CDR3nt: TGTGCCAGCAGGGCAGGGGGCACAGATACGCAGTATTTT
d_gene: TRBD1; j_gene: TRBJ2-5; v_gene: TRBV5-5; CDR3aa: CASSFSSQGSAETQYF; CDR3nt: TGTGCCAGCAGCTTTTCTTCACAGGGGTCTGCAGAGACCCAGTACTTC
d_gene: TRBD1; j_gene: TRBJ1-2; v_gene: TRBV19; CDR3aa: CASSIGRTGTYGYTF; CDR3nt: TGTGCCAGTAGTATAGGAAGGACAGGAACCTATGGCTACACCTTC
d_gene: TRBD1; j_gene: TRBJ2-3; v_gene: TRBV11-3; CDR3aa: CASSSPPFVTGQGTDTQYF; CDR3nt: TGTGCCAGCAGCTCCCCCCCGTTTGTGACGGGACAGGGAACAGATACGCAGTATTTT